This TCR beta chain comes out of a study of blood T cell repertoires in COVID-19. Turning to the study itself: The United States, Italy and Spain were the sources of the acute and convalescent COVID-19 samples.

Per the original data handling: Estimation of nucleated cell counts was performed using reference gene primer amplification. The assay was immunoSEQ multiplex PCR, and TCRdb's table has in-frame clones only and misses some. V, J and clone size are those of that table, while D and trimming were read from the DNA. This sample carries more than 200,000 clones, over 65% of them seen once, and the ten largest clones take 2.6%. This clone was picked up one time. With 5 bases clipped from V and 3 bases from J, the junction kept 10 bases outside the gene matches. Germline V gene sequence: CDR1 SEHNR, CDR2 FQNEAQ (reference sequence). The CDR3 extends over 16 amino acids.

This chain joins TRBV7-9 and TRBJ2-1; 7 nucleotides line up with TRBD2. This TCR was recovered from a woman between 70 and 85 years old with active or convalescent COVID-19. Specimen: peripheral blood. CDR3 region: CASSPTRREHYNEQFF. The CDR3 DNA is TGTGCCAGCAGCCCGACTCGGCGGGAGCACTACAATGAGCAGTTCTTC. Variable domain in full (rest from reference TRBV7-9 and TRBJ2-1): DTGVSQNPRHKITKRGQNVTFRCDPISEHNRLYWYRQTLGQGPEFLTYFQNEAQLEKSRLLSDRFSAERPKGSFSTLEIQRTEQGDSAMYLCASSPTRREHYNEQFFGPGTRLTVL.